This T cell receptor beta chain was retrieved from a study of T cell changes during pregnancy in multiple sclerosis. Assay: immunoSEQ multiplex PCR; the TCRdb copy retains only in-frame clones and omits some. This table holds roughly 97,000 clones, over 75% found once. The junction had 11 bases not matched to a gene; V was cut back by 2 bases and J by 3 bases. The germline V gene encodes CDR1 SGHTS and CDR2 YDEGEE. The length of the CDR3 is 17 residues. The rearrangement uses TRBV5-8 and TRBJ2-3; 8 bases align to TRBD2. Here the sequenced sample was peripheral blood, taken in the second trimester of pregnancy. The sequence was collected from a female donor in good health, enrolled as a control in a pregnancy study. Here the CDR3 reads CASSLRILGGDTDTQYF. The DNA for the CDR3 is TGTGCCAGCAGCTTACGTATACTCGGGGGGGATACAGATACGCAGTATTTT.